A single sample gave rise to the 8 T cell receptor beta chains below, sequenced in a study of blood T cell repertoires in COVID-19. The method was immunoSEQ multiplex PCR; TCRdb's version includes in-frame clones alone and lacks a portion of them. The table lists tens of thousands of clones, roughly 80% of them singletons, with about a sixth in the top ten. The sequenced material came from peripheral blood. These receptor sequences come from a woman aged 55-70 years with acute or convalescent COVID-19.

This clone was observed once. In DNA, the CDR3 is TGTGCCAGCAGCACCCAGAGCGCAAAGGGGAAGCCAGATACGCAGTATTTT. Its translation: CASSTQSAKGKPDTQYF. The chain carries TRBV11-2 and TRBJ2-3; D may be TRBD1 (5 bases). Germline-derived CDR1 and CDR2 are SGHAT and FQNNGV. V dropped 5 bases and J dropped 4 bases, with 22 bases sitting between them. CDR3 length: 17 residues.

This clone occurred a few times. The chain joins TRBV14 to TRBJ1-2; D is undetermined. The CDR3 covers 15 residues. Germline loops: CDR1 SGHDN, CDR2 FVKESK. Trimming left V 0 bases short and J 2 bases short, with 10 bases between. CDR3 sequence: CASSQDWWPNYGYTF. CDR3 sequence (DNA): TGTGCCAGCAGCCAAGATTGGTGGCCAAACTATGGCTACACCTTC.

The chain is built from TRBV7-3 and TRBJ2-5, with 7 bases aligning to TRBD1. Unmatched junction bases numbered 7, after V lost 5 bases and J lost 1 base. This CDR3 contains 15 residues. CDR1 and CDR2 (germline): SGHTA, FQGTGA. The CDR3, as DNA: TGTGCCAGCAGCCCGGCCGGGACAGCCCAAGAGACCCAGTACTTC. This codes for CASSPAGTAQETQYF. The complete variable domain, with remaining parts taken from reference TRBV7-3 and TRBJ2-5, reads GAGVSQTPSNKVTEKGKYVELRCDPISGHTALYWYRQSLGQGPEFLIYFQGTGAADDSGLPNDRFFAVRPEGSVSTLKIQRTERGDSAVYLCASSPAGTAQETQYFGPGTRLLVL.

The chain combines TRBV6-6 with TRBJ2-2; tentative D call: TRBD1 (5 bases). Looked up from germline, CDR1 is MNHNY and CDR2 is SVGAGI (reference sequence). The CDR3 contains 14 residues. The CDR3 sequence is CAHTGYGNTGELFF. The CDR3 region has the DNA TGTGCACATACAGGATACGGGAACACCGGGGAGCTGTTTTTT.

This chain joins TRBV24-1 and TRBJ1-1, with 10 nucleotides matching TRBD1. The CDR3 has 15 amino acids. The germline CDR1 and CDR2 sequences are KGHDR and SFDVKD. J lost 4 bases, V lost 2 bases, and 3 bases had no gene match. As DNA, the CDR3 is TGTGCCACCAGTGATTCCGGGACAGGGGTCACTGAAGCTTTCTTT. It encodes CATSDSGTGVTEAFF.

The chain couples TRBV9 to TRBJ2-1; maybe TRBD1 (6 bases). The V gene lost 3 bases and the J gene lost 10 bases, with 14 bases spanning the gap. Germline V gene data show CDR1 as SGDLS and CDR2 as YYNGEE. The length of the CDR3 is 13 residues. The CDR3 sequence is CASSAETGWEQFF. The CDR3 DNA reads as TGTGCCAGCAGCGCGGAGACAGGCTGGGAGCAGTTCTTC.

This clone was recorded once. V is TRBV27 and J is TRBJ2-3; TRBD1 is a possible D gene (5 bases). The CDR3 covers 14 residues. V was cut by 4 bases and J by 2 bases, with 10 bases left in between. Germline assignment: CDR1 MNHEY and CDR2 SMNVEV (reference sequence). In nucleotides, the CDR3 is TGTGCCAGCAGTTATACAGGATTCACAGATACGCAGTATTTT. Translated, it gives CASSYTGFTDTQYF.

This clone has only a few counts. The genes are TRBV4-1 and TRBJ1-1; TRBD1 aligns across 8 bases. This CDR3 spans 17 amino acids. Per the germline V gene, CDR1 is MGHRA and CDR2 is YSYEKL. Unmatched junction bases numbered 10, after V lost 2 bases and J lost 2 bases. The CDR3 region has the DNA TGCGCCAGCAGCCAACAGACTCAGGGGGCGGTAAACACTGAAGCTTTCTTT. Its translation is CASSQQTQGAVNTEAFF.